Below are 18 T cell receptor beta chains sequenced from a single sample in a study of T cells in Graves' hyperthyroidism and ophthalmopathy (dated by TCRdb to between 2018 and 2020). Receptors were amplified or captured by multiplex PCR. Instrument used: Illumina HiSeq 2000. Amplification of TCR beta CDR3 regions was carried out from RNA transcripts. The TCR CDR3 was subjected to a first round of RT-PCR using the HTBI primer set and the Qiagen OneStep RT-PCR kit. TCRdb passed the public sequencing reads through fastp at Q25 and MiXCR, retaining productive beta sequences. Rows are unified per CDR3 protein, each entry keeping the most common DNA and genes. Within this sample are about 110,000 distinct CDR3 sequences, with more than 15% of them counted one time only. Jointly, the top ten make up under 45% of the sample. The sample taken for sequencing was blood. The source is a woman aged 50 to 65 with Graves' hyperthyroidism.

This clonotype was detected only a few times. The chain employs TRBV10-2 and TRBJ1-1, with D unclear. CDR3 length equals 15 residues. Germline CDR1 reads WSHSY; CDR2 reads SAAADI. V was trimmed by 3 bases and J by 0 bases, leaving 11 bases between them. This chain's CDR3 is CASSDMVEMNTEAFF. The DNA for the CDR3 is TGCGCCAGCAGTGATATGGTAGAGATGAACACTGAAGCTTTCTTT.

In its sample, this clonotype was seen a few times. Since a much larger clone is just one base distant, this may be a read error. V and J are TRBV12-3 or TRBV12-4 and TRBJ2-7, with D unclear. This CDR3 has 13 residues. Trimming stripped 3 bases from V and 0 bases from J, with 6 bases between. CDR3 region: CASSLAPSYEQYF. The CDR3 coding sequence is TGTGCCAGCAGTTTGGCCCCCTCCTACGAGCAGTACTTC.

This clonotype was picked up many times. The CDR3 here is CATTNWRIPNYTQYF. CDR3 DNA sequence: TGTGCCACCACAAACTGGCGTATTCCTAATTATACGCAGTATTTT. The chain carries TRBV6-7 and TRBJ2-3; D is ambiguous. TRBV6-7 qualifies as an ORF whose function is uncertain. CDR3 length: 15 residues. V gave up 10 bases and J gave up 7 bases, with 24 bases separating them.

This clonotype has at least ten counts. This sequence joins TRBV27 and TRBJ1-5; no clear D. The V gene lost 5 bases and the J gene lost 0 bases, with 11 bases spanning the gap. CDR1 MNHEY and CDR2 SMNVEV come from the germline V gene (reference sequence). The CDR3 is 15 residues long. The CDR3 is CASSPRWISNQPQHF. The CDR3 DNA reads as TGTGCCAGCAGTCCCCGATGGATTAGCAATCAGCCCCAGCATTTT.

The sample holds many counts of this clonotype. The rearrangement uses TRBV7-9 and TRBJ2-7; 7 bases align to TRBD1. Germline V gives CDR1 SEHNR, CDR2 FQNEAQ (reference sequence). After removal of 2 bases from V and 0 bases from J, the junction contained 4 bases not matched to a gene. The CDR3 contains 15 residues. DNA of the CDR3: TGTGCCAGCAGCTTAACAGGGGATAGCTCCTACGAGCAGTACGTC. It translates to CASSLTGDSSYEQYV.

This clonotype has a count of ten or more. The J gene is TRBJ2-1, the V gene TRBV30; D is perhaps TRBD1 (6 bases). The germline CDR1 and CDR2 sequences are GTSNPN and SVGIG (reference sequence). V lost 4 bases and J lost 0, with 10 bases in between. The CDR3 has 14 amino acids. CDR3 coding DNA: TGTGCCTGGATTGACAGGAGCTCCTACAATGAGCAGTTCTTC. The encoded protein is CAWIDRSSYNEQFF.

In this sample, this clonotype turned up many times. The V and J genes are TRBV6-5 and TRBJ2-1; D possibly corresponds to TRBD1 (6 bases). Germline assignment: CDR1 MNHEY and CDR2 SVGAGI. The CDR3 runs to 19 residues. Trimming removed 0 bases at V and 5 bases at J, with 23 bases between. The CDR3, as DNA: TGTGCCAGCAGTTACTCGATGGGGGCGCGTCATGTCAATAACAATGAGCAGTTCTTC. Its translation: CASSYSMGARHVNNNEQFF.

This clonotype has ten or more counts. The J gene is TRBJ1-1, the V gene TRBV6-1; perhaps TRBD1 as D (6 bases). The germline gives CDR1 MNHNS, CDR2 SASEGT. V was pared by 4 bases and J by 1 base, with 13 bases between. The CDR3 is made up of 15 amino acids. This CDR3 reads CASSVQGLGNTEAFF. CDR3 bases: TGTGCCAGCAGTGTACAGGGTCTAGGGAACACTGAAGCTTTCTTT.

This clonotype was observed at least ten times. The chain joins TRBV28 to TRBJ2-2; D is possibly TRBD2 (6 bases). V dropped 3 bases and J dropped 3 bases, with 8 bases sitting between them. The CDR3 runs 14 residues. Germline CDR1 MDHEN, CDR2 SYDVKM. The CDR3 nucleotides read TGTGCCAGCAGTTTCCCGGGGGACACCGGGGAGCTGTTTTTT. Translated, it gives CASSFPGDTGELFF.

This clonotype came up many times. At one end the junction does not follow the germline gene, possibly because of a read error. This sequence joins TRBV30 and TRBJ1-6; D is unclear. Germline assignment: CDR1 GTSNPN and CDR2 SVGIG (reference sequence). The CDR3 contains 12 residues. CDR3 nucleotide sequence: TGTGCCTGGACTCTCGGGAATTCACCCCCCCACTTT. Translating gives CAWTLGNSPPHF.

In its sample, this clonotype was seen many times. The chain carries TRBV27 and TRBJ1-5; unclear D gene. V gave up 5 bases and J gave up 3 bases, with 14 bases separating them. CDR3 length: 15 amino acids. CDR1 is MNHEY and CDR2 is SMNVEV in the germline V gene (reference sequence). The CDR3 DNA reads TGTGCCAGCAGTCAAGGTTGGGGAGACAATCAGCCCCAGCATTTT. This translates into CASSQGWGDNQPQHF.

The chain employs TRBV27 and TRBJ2-7; D possibly uses TRBD1 or TRBD2 (5 bases each). Per germline, CDR1 MNHEY and CDR2 SMNVEV (reference sequence). Trimming pared 5 bases from V and 3 bases from J, leaving 17 bases between. CDR3 length: 15 residues. CDR3 region: CASSPTEAGSYEQYF. For the CDR3, the DNA is TGTGCCAGCAGTCCGACGGAGGCAGGGAGCTACGAGCAGTACTTC.

This clonotype was found many times. The chain carries TRBV7-9 and TRBJ2-2, with D possibly being TRBD2 (6 bases). V lost 5 bases, J lost 2 bases, and 9 bases lay in between. The CDR3 has 14 residues. Germline values: CDR1 SEHNR, CDR2 FQNEAQ (reference sequence). The CDR3 sequence is CASSPLANTGELFF. Written as DNA, the CDR3 is TGTGCCAGCAGCCCACTAGCCAACACCGGGGAGCTGTTTTTT. Full variable domain (outside the CDR3, taken from reference TRBV7-9 and TRBJ2-2): DTGVSQNPRHKITKRGQNVTFRCDPISEHNRLYWYRQTLGQGPEFLTYFQNEAQLEKSRLLSDRFSAERPKGSFSTLEIQRTEQGDSAMYLCASSPLANTGELFFGEGSRLTVL.

This chain links TRBV3-1 with TRBJ2-3; 9 bases agree with TRBD1. The CDR3 sequence is 15 residues long. The germline CDR1 and CDR2 sequences are LGHDT and YNNKEL (reference sequence). V lost 3 bases and J lost 4; bases outside the gene matches: 5. In DNA form, the CDR3 reads TGTGCCAGCAGCCACTGGACAGGGGAGGCAGATACGCAGTATTTT. Translating it yields CASSHWTGEADTQYF.

This clonotype has at least ten counts. The gene calls are TRBV29-1 and TRBJ2-7; no clear D gene. CDR1 is SQVTM, CDR2 ANQGSEA, per germline. Trimming stripped 4 bases from V and 2 bases from J, with 12 bases between. The CDR3 runs 13 residues. CDR3 residues: CSVVAELTYEQYF. The CDR3 nucleotides are TGCAGCGTTGTCGCGGAACTAACCTACGAGCAGTACTTC.

This clonotype was seen repeatedly, ten times or more. This chain connects TRBV7-3 to TRBJ1-1; 7 bases are shared with TRBD1. The germline V gene encodes CDR1 SGHTA and CDR2 FQGTGA. The CDR3 contains 17 residues. V lost 2 bases to trimming and J lost 4 bases; unmatched junction nucleotides: 13. The CDR3 here is CASSLVGGTARGTEAFF. The CDR3 DNA follows: TGTGCCAGCAGCTTAGTTGGTGGGACAGCCAGGGGCACTGAAGCTTTCTTT.

The chain uses TRBV11-2 and TRBJ2-5; tentatively, D is TRBD1 or TRBD2 (5 bases each). From germline, CDR1 is SGHAT and CDR2 FQNNGV. V lost 5 bases to trimming and J lost 4 bases, with 17 bases between them. The CDR3 runs to 15 residues. CDR3 bases: TGTGCCAGCAGCGCCGACAGCCTCCGGGGAGAGACCCAGTACTTC. Encoded protein: CASSADSLRGETQYF.

This clonotype has more than one count but fewer than ten. The chain combines TRBV6-1 with TRBJ1-2, with a weak D call TRBD1 (5 bases). The V gene lost 8 bases and the J gene lost 7 bases, with 20 bases spanning the gap. The CDR3 covers 14 residues. Germline V gives CDR1 MNHNS, CDR2 SASEGT. CDR3 sequence (DNA): TGTGCCAGCTCCAGAGGAGGGGAATCCGGTGGCTACACCTTC. Translated: CASSRGGESGGYTF.